A single sample gave rise to the 30 T cell receptor beta chains below, sequenced in a study of beta chain features in type 1 diabetes. Reverse transcribing all isolated RNA meant expressed TCRB transcripts were sequenced. Profiled with immunoSEQ multiplex PCR; TCRdb holds only in-frame clones, not every one. The sample lists 150,000 or so clones, about 10% occurring once. Sample: central memory CD4+ T cells from blood. Receptors were obtained from a man aged 18 to 30 in good health.

Only a few counts were recorded for this clone. A much larger clone lies a single base off, so this may be a read error. The J gene is TRBJ2-7, the V gene TRBV11-2, with a weak D call TRBD1 (5 bases). Trimming took 3 bases from V and 6 from J, leaving 6 bases between them. The CDR3 has 11 amino acids. Germline-derived CDR1 and CDR2 are SGHAT and FQNNGV. CDR3 in amino acids: CASSFDSEQYF. The CDR3 DNA reads as TGTGCCAGCAGCTTCGACAGCGAGCAGTACTTC. Drawing the rest from reference TRBV11-2 and TRBJ2-7, the complete variable domain is EAGVAQSPRYKIIEKRQSVAFWCNPISGHATLYWYQQILGQGPKLLIQFQNNGVVDDSQLPKDRFSAERLKGVDSTLKIQPAKLEDSAVYLCASSFDSEQYFGPGTRLTVT.

This clone has only a few counts. The rearrangement joins TRBV19 to TRBJ1-5; D possibly corresponds to TRBD1 (5 bases). V lost 7 bases and J lost 0, with 13 bases in between. Germline values: CDR1 LNHDA, CDR2 SQIVND (reference sequence). This CDR3 comprises 15 residues. The CDR3 loop reads CASTRAGNSNQPQHF. The CDR3 DNA is TGTGCCAGTACTCGGGCAGGGAATAGCAATCAGCCCCAGCATTTT.

The rearrangement uses TRBV7-2 and TRBJ2-4; D is possibly TRBD2 (5 bases). The CDR3 consists of 12 residues. Germline CDR1 reads SGHTA; CDR2 reads FQGNSA. Between the trimmed V and J ends, which lost 4 bases and 10 bases, there was a span of 11 bases. The CDR3 DNA is TGTGCCAGCAGCTCGGGATCTCCTATTCAGTACTTC. It specifies CASSSGSPIQYF.

The sample holds a few counts of this clone. This chain links TRBV9 with TRBJ1-1, with 7 bases that match TRBD1. Germline trimming cut 2 bases from V and 0 bases from J; bases unmatched to any gene: 4. The CDR3 is 15 residues long. Germline lookup yields CDR1 SGDLS and CDR2 YYNGEE. The CDR3 DNA follows: TGTGCCAGCAGCGTTTGGGACAGAGTGAACACTGAAGCTTTCTTT. Protein sequence: CASSVWDRVNTEAFF.

This clone appeared once. The J gene is TRBJ1-5, the V gene TRBV4-3, with 8 bases matching TRBD1. The CDR3 totals 16 residues. Germline loops: CDR1 LGHNA, CDR2 YSLEER. V shed 0 bases and J 6 bases; nucleotides not matched to a gene: 7. This CDR3 reads CASSQDVTGVPQPQHF. CDR3 coding DNA: TGCGCCAGCAGCCAAGACGTGACAGGGGTTCCTCAGCCCCAGCATTTT.

The V and J genes are TRBV5-1 and TRBJ2-7; TRBD2 aligns across 11 bases. V lost 6 bases and J lost 2; bases outside the gene matches: 7. CDR3 length: 15 amino acids. CDR1 SGHRS and CDR2 YFSETQ come from the germline V gene. In nucleotides, the CDR3 is TGCGCCAGCACATTCCTAGCGGGGGGCGCCTACGAGCAGTACTTC. Protein: CASTFLAGGAYEQYF.

This clone occurred a few times. The V gene is TRBV4-1, the J gene TRBJ2-6, with D maybe TRBD1 (6 bases). V dropped 3 bases and J dropped 0 bases, with 24 bases sitting between them. In germline, CDR1 is MGHRA, CDR2 YSYEKL. This CDR3 is built from 21 residues. The CDR3 loop is CASSHHVWLGTSNSGANVLTF. The CDR3 DNA reads TGCGCCAGCAGCCATCATGTTTGGCTCGGGACAAGCAACTCTGGGGCCAACGTCCTGACTTTC.

This clone was counted between two and nine times. This chain connects TRBV29-1 to TRBJ2-3; 9 positions agree with TRBD1. Germline V CDR1 and CDR2: SQVTM, ANQGSEA. This CDR3 has 15 amino acids. The junction had 11 bases not matched to a gene; V was cut back by 4 bases and J by 6 bases. The CDR3 loop reads CSVGSGQGWADTQYF. The CDR3 region has the DNA TGCAGCGTTGGATCCGGACAGGGGTGGGCGGATACGCAGTATTTT.

The V call is TRBV21-1, the J call TRBJ2-4; TRBD1 reflects the table's D call only, with no check against the DNA. TRBV21-1 is classified as a pseudogene. CDR3 size: 13 residues. In nucleotides, the CDR3 is TGTGCCAGGACAGGGGTCGCCAAAAACATTCAGTACTTC. Translating it yields CARTGVAKNIQYF.

V gene TRBV6-5 combines with J gene TRBJ2-7; D may be TRBD1 (5 bases). Per germline, CDR1 MNHEY and CDR2 SVGAGI. The CDR3 runs to 14 residues. Trimming shortened V by 5 bases and J by 2 bases, and 13 bases separated the two germline ends. DNA of the CDR3: TGTGCCAGCAGTGACGACAGACACCCCTACGAGCAGTACTTC. Its translation is CASSDDRHPYEQYF.

CDR3 amino acids: CASSLLGGKAYEQYF. CDR3 nucleotides: TGTGCCAGCAGCCTCCTGGGAGGGAAAGCCTACGAGCAGTACTTC. J is TRBJ2-7 and V is TRBV6-5; 7 nucleotides line up with TRBD2. The CDR3 runs 15 residues. The V gene's germline CDR1 is MNHEY and CDR2 SVGAGI. After removal of 6 bases from V and 2 bases from J, the junction contained 10 bases not matched to a gene.

This clone showed up just a few times. This rearrangement joins TRBV6-6 to TRBJ1-4, with D hard to call. V was shortened by 4 bases and J by 3 bases, with 12 bases between the two germline ends. This CDR3 region has 15 residues. Germline values: CDR1 MNHNY, CDR2 SVGAGI (reference sequence). The CDR3 sequence: CASSSPGRPNEKLFF. The CDR3 region has the DNA TGTGCCAGCAGTTCCCCTGGGAGGCCTAATGAAAAACTGTTTTTT.

V usage is TRBV4-1 and J usage is TRBJ2-4; perhaps TRBD1 as D (5 bases). This CDR3 region has 14 residues. Germline assignment: CDR1 MGHRA and CDR2 YSYEKL. Trimming removed 3 bases at V and 0 bases at J, with 6 bases between. CDR3 amino acids: CASSQGLAKNIQYF. CDR3 DNA: TGCGCCAGCAGCCAGGGGCTAGCCAAAAACATTCAGTACTTC.

This clone was counted a few times. This rearrangement joins TRBV11-2 to TRBJ2-1, with 9 bases fitting TRBD2. The CDR3 spans 16 residues. The junction had 6 bases not matched to a gene; V was cut back by 3 bases and J by 3 bases. Germline V gene data show CDR1 as SGHAT and CDR2 as FQNNGV. The CDR3: CASSFGGGAVYNEQFF. The CDR3 DNA is TGTGCCAGCAGCTTTGGCGGGGGGGCCGTCTACAATGAGCAGTTCTTC.

This sequence joins TRBV27 and TRBJ2-5, with 11 bases identical to TRBD2. Looked up from germline, CDR1 is MNHEY and CDR2 is SMNVEV (reference sequence). V trimming: 2 bases; J trimming: 2 bases; junction bases outside the gene matches: 4. The CDR3 contains 16 residues. DNA of the CDR3: TGTGCCAGCAGTTTACGGCTAGCGGGGGGACAAGAGACCCAGTACTTC. This encodes CASSLRLAGGQETQYF.

This chain joins TRBV7-2 and TRBJ2-2, with a tentative D call TRBD2 (6 bases). Germline CDR1 SGHTA, CDR2 FQGNSA. CDR3 length: 14 residues. V was clipped by 0 bases and J by 6 bases, with 8 bases between them. The CDR3 sequence: CASSLAWGAGELFF. The CDR3 nucleotides read TGTGCCAGCAGCTTAGCGTGGGGGGCCGGGGAGCTGTTTTTT. Complete variable domain (other parts from reference TRBV7-2 and TRBJ2-2): GAGVSQSPSNKVTEKGKDVELRCDPISGHTALYWYRQSLGQGLEFLIYFQGNSAPDKSGLPSDRFSAERTGGSVSTLTIQRTQQEDSAVYLCASSLAWGAGELFFGEGSRLTVL.

This clone was counted a few times. The rearrangement links TRBV19 to TRBJ1-2; TRBD1 matches 7 bases. In germline, CDR1 is LNHDA, CDR2 SQIVND (reference sequence). The CDR3 is made up of 15 amino acids. After removal of 4 bases from V and 1 base from J, the junction contained 6 bases not matched to a gene. The CDR3 is CASSTGTADNYGYTF. CDR3 nucleotides: TGTGCCAGTAGTACCGGGACAGCAGATAACTATGGCTACACCTTC.

V usage is TRBV9 and J usage is TRBJ2-1; D gene ambiguous. The CDR3 is made up of 14 amino acids. The V gene's germline CDR1 is SGDLS and CDR2 YYNGEE. Trimming removed 1 base from V and 6 bases from J, with 11 bases in between. This chain's CDR3 is CASSVTGSINEQFF. The CDR3 DNA is TGTGCCAGCAGCGTAACTGGTAGTATCAATGAGCAGTTCTTC.

This clone has ten or more counts. The V call is TRBV7-9, the J call TRBJ2-1, with 10 bases fitting TRBD2. The CDR3 totals 14 residues. Germline-derived CDR1 and CDR2 are SEHNR and FQNEAQ (reference sequence). The CDR3 DNA sequence: TGTGCAACAGCAGGGAGCGGGGGGGCCGTTGAGCAGTTCTTC. Protein: CATAGSGGAVEQFF.

The rearrangement links TRBV19 to TRBJ2-2; 7 nucleotides agree with TRBD2. Germline lookup yields CDR1 LNHDA and CDR2 SQIVND (reference sequence). The CDR3 has 16 residues. With 6 bases clipped from V and 3 bases from J, the junction kept 10 bases outside the gene matches. The CDR3 sequence: CASRKPGLRYTGELFF. For the CDR3, the DNA is TGTGCCAGTAGGAAACCGGGACTACGATACACCGGGGAGCTGTTTTTT.

The rearrangement links TRBV6-5 to TRBJ1-4; D may be TRBD1 (5 bases). Germline assignment: CDR1 MNHEY and CDR2 SVGAGI. The CDR3 has 12 residues. V was clipped by 4 bases and J by 7 bases, with 7 bases between them. In nucleotides, the CDR3 is TGTGCCAGCAGTTCGGGGGTTGAAAAACTGTTTTTT. It codes for CASSSGVEKLFF.

The chain recombines TRBV29-1 with TRBJ2-7; tentative D call: TRBD2 (6 bases). V dropped 6 bases and J dropped 5 bases, with 11 bases sitting between them. The CDR3 length is 11 residues. Germline CDR1 reads SQVTM; CDR2 reads ANQGSEA. The DNA of the CDR3 is TGCAGCGTCCCAGCGGGCCACGAGCAGTACTTC. Its protein is CSVPAGHEQYF.

The chain recombines TRBV30 with TRBJ2-3, with 14 positions matching TRBD2. Germline lookup yields CDR1 GTSNPN and CDR2 SVGIG (reference sequence). The length of the CDR3 is 14 residues. J lost 9 bases, V lost 3 bases, and 5 bases had no gene match. CDR3: CAWRTSGGAGTQYF. The DNA of the CDR3 is TGTGCCTGGAGGACTAGCGGGGGGGCCGGAACGCAGTATTTT.

This clone was seen only a few times. The rearrangement links TRBV5-4 to TRBJ1-3; D is unclear. V was cut by 8 bases and J by 0 bases, with 12 bases left in between. This CDR3 spans 14 amino acids. Germline V lookup: CDR1 SGHNT, CDR2 YYREEE (reference sequence). The CDR3 protein is CASSDASSGNTIYF. CDR3 sequence (DNA): TGTGCCAGTTCCGATGCGAGCTCTGGAAACACCATATATTTT.

This clone was detected only a few times. The chain links TRBV7-8 to TRBJ2-3, with D tentatively TRBD2 (6 bases). With 1 base removed from V and 1 base from J, the gap between germline ends came to 6 bases. Germline assignment: CDR1 SGHVS and CDR2 FQNEAQ. The CDR3 is made up of 14 amino acids. The CDR3 region is CASSLVAGTDTQYF. The CDR3 DNA is TGTGCCAGCAGCTTAGTAGCGGGCACAGATACGCAGTATTTT.

This sequence joins TRBV19 and TRBJ1-2; a possible D gene is TRBD1 (6 bases). Deletions cut 10 bases from V and 5 bases from J, with 17 bases between. Germline V gives CDR1 LNHDA, CDR2 SQIVND (reference sequence). This CDR3 is 13 amino acids long. The CDR3 protein is CATTRTARYGYTF. The CDR3 coding sequence is TGTGCCACTACACGGACAGCTCGGTATGGCTACACCTTC. Supplemented by reference TRBV19 and TRBJ1-2, the full variable domain reads DGGITQSPKYLFRKEGQNVTLSCEQNLNHDAMYWYRQDPGQGLRLIYYSQIVNDFQKGDIAEGYSVSREKKESFPLTVTSAQKNPTAFYLCATTRTARYGYTFGSGTRLTVV.

The chain uses TRBV11-3 and TRBJ2-5, with D perhaps TRBD2 (5 bases). The CDR3 contains 13 residues. CDR1 is SGHNT, CDR2 YENEEA, per germline. V was cut by 5 bases and J by 2 bases, with 9 bases left in between. CDR3 amino acids: CASSLGRQETQYF. The CDR3 nucleotides read TGTGCCAGCAGCCTAGGGAGACAAGAGACCCAGTACTTC.

V gene TRBV21-1 combines with J gene TRBJ1-2; TRBD1 is the table's D call, not checked against the DNA. TRBV21-1 is marked as a pseudogene. This CDR3 is built from 14 residues. The CDR3 loop reads CASSPCGSGYGYTF. The CDR3 coding sequence is TGTGCCAGCAGCCCCTGTGGGTCAGGGTATGGCTACACCTTC.

This chain joins TRBV19 and TRBJ1-5; tentatively, D is TRBD1 (6 bases). CDR1 LNHDA and CDR2 SQIVND come from the germline V gene (reference sequence). CDR3 length: 15 amino acids. The V and J ends lost 1 base and 7 bases respectively, with 14 bases between them. The CDR3 protein is CASSIVPDSSQPQHF. DNA for the CDR3: TGTGCCAGTAGTATAGTCCCGGACAGTAGCCAGCCCCAGCATTTT.

This clone turned up a few times. V and J are TRBV6-5 and TRBJ2-3, with 7 positions matching TRBD1. The CDR3 sequence is 13 residues long. The germline gives CDR1 MNHEY, CDR2 SVGAGI. With V trimmed by 2 bases and J by 5 bases, 1 base remained unmatched. The CDR3 loop reads CASSYRQGDTQYF. The CDR3 nucleotides read TGTGCCAGCAGTTACAGACAGGGAGATACGCAGTATTTT.